This TCR beta chain was captured in a study of circulating and synovial CD4+ cells in juvenile arthritis. The CDR3 spans 17 residues. Sequenced samples came from active juvenile idiopathic arthritis patients. Overall study results and limits: Diversity here was lower than in bulk blood CD4 cells. Measured synovium overlap likely understates the true shared repertoire. Bulk blood CD4 samples held at least an order of magnitude more or fewer genomes than CPL.

Of note for this clone: Antigen specificity is unknown.

Clones were sequenced by immunoSEQ multiplex PCR, and TCRdb holds only the in-frame ones, with some missing. The sample holds roughly 13,000 clones, roughly 84% seen once. The chain carries TRBV21-1 and TRBJ2-6; the table's D call, TRBD2, has no DNA check behind it. TRBV21-1 is flagged as a pseudogene. The sequenced sample consisted of CD4+ T cells from synovial fluid. The clonotype comes from a human patient with juvenile idiopathic arthritis. Some clones in this sample may be carry-over from other donors' samples. CDR3 loop: CASSKEMRGSGANVLTF. CDR3 DNA: TGTGCCAGCAGCAAAGAAATGCGGGGAAGTGGGGCCAACGTCCTGACTTTC.